A single sample gave rise to the 9 T cell receptor beta chains below, sequenced in a study of T cell repertoires in cytomegalovirus infection. For these receptors, no antigen is known. TCRdb reanalysed the reads using MiXCR and keeps one entry per CDR3 protein. Of about 920,000 distinct CDR3 sequences detected, about 33% appear once; the ten largest clones hold about an eighth. Specimen: cultured CD8+ T cells from PBMCs, collected from culture after CMV antigen stimulation. The origin of the receptors is a human donor in good health (CMV status not recorded). Some clones in this sample may be carry-over from other donors' samples.

V gene TRBV4-1 combines with J gene TRBJ2-3; D is unclear. Germline CDR1 MGHRA, CDR2 YSYEKL. The CDR3 sequence is 15 residues long. With 1 base removed from V and 2 bases from J, the gap between germline ends came to 10 bases. CDR3 sequence: CASSQVGSATDTQYF. CDR3 nucleotide sequence: TGCGCCAGCAGCCAAGTCGGGTCAGCCACAGATACGCAGTATTTT.

This clonotype has a handful of counts. This sequence joins TRBV6-6 and TRBJ2-7, with D unclear. V was clipped by 2 bases and J by 5 bases, with 19 bases between them. The germline V gene has CDR1 MNHNY and CDR2 SVGAGI (reference sequence). The CDR3 consists of 16 residues. The CDR3: CASSYHPAHFLDEQYF. CDR3 nucleotide sequence: TGTGCCAGCAGTTACCACCCAGCCCACTTTTTGGACGAGCAGTACTTC.

The chain is built from TRBV2 and TRBJ2-1; 10 bases are shared with TRBD2. Germline-derived CDR1 and CDR2 are SNHLY and FYNNEI. V was pared by 10 bases and J by 4 bases, with 7 bases of the junction left unmatched. This CDR3 contains 14 residues. The CDR3 DNA sequence: TGTGCCATCCTCGGACTAGCGGCATACAATGAGCAGTTCTTC. Protein: CAILGLAAYNEQFF.

The chain joins TRBV19 to TRBJ1-2, with D perhaps TRBD1 (5 bases). CDR3 length equals 11 residues. V was cut by 7 bases and J by 12 bases, with 15 bases left in between. CDR1 is LNHDA, CDR2 SQIVND, per germline (reference sequence). CDR3: CASTLGHEHTF. The DNA of the CDR3 is TGTGCCAGTACCCTAGGACACGAGCACACCTTC.

This clonotype was seen many times. The rearrangement links TRBV12-3 or TRBV12-4 to TRBJ1-5; D is ambiguous. The CDR3 loop spans 16 amino acids. Trimming removed 6 bases from V and 8 bases from J, with 23 bases in between. This CDR3 reads CASSPILTPRSEPQHF. The CDR3 DNA is TGTGCCAGCAGCCCCATCTTGACACCCCGGAGCGAGCCCCAGCATTTT.

The sample holds many counts of this clonotype. This sequence joins TRBV7-9 and TRBJ2-7, with D uncertain. CDR3 length: 12 amino acids. The germline V gene has CDR1 SEHNR and CDR2 FQNEAQ (reference sequence). Trimming removed 1 base at V and 4 bases at J, with 5 bases between. The CDR3: CASSLVGYEQYV. The CDR3 nucleotides are TGTGCCAGCAGCTTAGTTGGGTACGAGCAGTACGTC.

The chain uses TRBV12-5 and TRBJ2-3; no reliable D call. This CDR3 comprises 12 residues. Trimming cost V 2 bases and J 6 bases, with 6 bases left between them. In germline, CDR1 is LGHNT, CDR2 FRNRAP. CDR3 amino acids: CASGLSRDTQYF. Here the CDR3 DNA reads TGTGCTAGTGGTTTGTCGAGGGATACGCAGTATTTT.

The chain is built from TRBV6-5 and TRBJ2-1; D assignment may be TRBD1 or TRBD2 (6 bases each). CDR1 is MNHEY and CDR2 is SVGAGI in the germline V gene. There are 14 residues in the CDR3. Trimming left V 1 base short and J 10 bases short, with 14 bases between. The CDR3 bases are TGTGCCAGCAGTTACTACTCGGGGGCGGGGGAGCAGTTCTTC. Translating it yields CASSYYSGAGEQFF.

This clonotype was counted only a few times. The rearrangement uses TRBV6-5 and TRBJ2-5; D gene ambiguous. V lost 0 bases and J lost 4, with 9 bases in between. The germline V gene encodes CDR1 MNHEY and CDR2 SVGAGI. This CDR3 has 14 residues. CDR3 DNA: TGTGCCAGCAGTTACTCGATAATGTCAGAGACCCAGTACTTC. Protein product: CASSYSIMSETQYF.